This T cell receptor beta chain stems from a study of T cells in Graves' hyperthyroidism and ophthalmopathy. As for the study in general: At the time of initial diagnosis and before any treatment, peripheral blood was collected.

Amplified TCR beta CDR3 regions came from RNA transcripts. The TCR CDR3 first-round RT-PCR relied on the HTBI primer set. TCRdb re-analysed the multiplex PCR reads in MiXCR, keeping a single row per CDR3 protein. The repertoire holds 380,000 or so distinct CDR3 sequences, with approximately 19% as singletons. V lost 6 bases and J 2 bases, leaving 9 bases between the germline ends. Germline CDR1 and CDR2: KGHDR and SFDVKD. The length of the CDR3 is 14 residues. This clonotype was counted many times. Hyperthyroidism was newly diagnosed in patients aged 18 to 65 (duration under 2 months). Clinical symptoms, serum thyroxine and TRAb, thyroid ultrasound and orbital computed tomography were used for the diagnoses.

The sample consisted of blood. V gene TRBV24-1 combines with J gene TRBJ2-2, with D possibly being TRBD1 (6 bases). The receptor comes from a woman between 18 and 30 years old with Graves' hyperthyroidism. Here the CDR3 DNA reads TGTGCCACCAGTCCAGGGGAAAACACCGGGGAGCTGTTTTTT. Translating gives CATSPGENTGELFF.